Presented here are 21 T cell receptor beta chains from one specimen sequenced in a study of blood T cell repertoires in COVID-19. Assay used: immunoSEQ multiplex PCR; TCRdb lists only in-frame clones, some missing. The sample has approximately 300,000 clones; 90% are singletons. Sequenced input: peripheral blood. The receptors shown here come from a woman in her 30s with COVID-19, enrolled during active disease.

J is TRBJ1-3 and V is TRBV21-1; TRBD1 is the table's D call and was not checked against the DNA. TRBV21-1 is annotated as a pseudogene. The CDR3 is 12 residues long. The CDR3 nucleotides are TGTGCCACGACAGGGGGTGGAAACACCATATATTTT. Residues: CATTGGGNTIYF.

V is TRBV9 and J is TRBJ1-1; 11 bases match TRBD1. CDR1 is SGDLS and CDR2 is YYNGEE in the germline V gene. This CDR3 comprises 15 residues. The trim removed 3 bases at V and 3 bases at J, leaving 4 bases unmatched. CDR3 loop: CASSARDRGDTEAFF. For the CDR3, the DNA is TGTGCCAGCAGCGCCCGGGACAGGGGGGACACTGAAGCTTTCTTT.

The rearrangement uses TRBV3-1 (or the pseudogene TRBV3-2) and TRBJ2-1, with TRBD2 matching over 8 bases. V dropped 3 bases and J dropped 8; count of bases not matched to a gene: 9. In germline, CDR1 is LGHDT, CDR2 YNNKEL (reference sequence). This CDR3 comprises 15 residues. CDR3 residues: CASSHTSGGGYEQFF. Here the CDR3 DNA reads TGTGCCAGCAGCCATACTAGCGGAGGGGGGTATGAGCAGTTCTTC.

The V call is TRBV5-6, the J call TRBJ2-7, with 11 bases lining up with TRBD2. Germline-derived CDR1 and CDR2 are SGHDT and YYEEEE. The CDR3 is 16 residues long. V trimming: 1 base; J trimming: 1 base; junction bases outside the gene matches: 4. The CDR3 coding sequence is TGTGCCAGCAGCTTGTCGTTAGCGGGAGGGTCCTACGAGCAGTACTTC. Its protein product is CASSLSLAGGSYEQYF.

The rearrangement uses TRBV6-1 and TRBJ1-4; possible D gene TRBD1, 5 bases. Germline V gives CDR1 MNHNS, CDR2 SASEGT. This CDR3 is built from 13 residues. Trimming took off 8 bases at V and 4 bases at J, with 11 bases between the two ends. CDR3 sequence reads: CASVRTINEKLFF. CDR3 nucleotide sequence: TGTGCCAGCGTACGGACAATTAATGAAAAACTGTTTTTT.

V is TRBV30 and J is TRBJ1-5, with a weak D call TRBD1 (6 bases). V was trimmed by 5 bases and J by 3 bases, leaving 11 bases between them. The CDR3 spans 13 residues. Germline V gives CDR1 GTSNPN, CDR2 SVGIG (reference sequence). The CDR3 here is CAWGGQYNQPQHF. CDR3 nucleotides: TGTGCCTGGGGTGGACAGTACAATCAGCCCCAGCATTTT.

The rearrangement uses TRBV7-9 and TRBJ2-1; 8 bases align to TRBD2. Germline V CDR1 and CDR2: SEHNR, FQNEAQ (reference sequence). V lost 7 bases, J lost 10 bases, and 12 bases stayed unmatched. There are 14 residues in the CDR3. CDR3 amino acids: CASTTSGGEGEQFF. CDR3 sequence (DNA): TGTGCCAGCACCACCTCGGGGGGGGAGGGGGAGCAGTTCTTC.

The chain is built from TRBV5-4 and TRBJ2-3; TRBD2 matches 8 bases. V gave up 0 bases and J gave up 6 bases; unmatched junction bases: 6. The CDR3 is 15 residues long. Looked up from germline, CDR1 is SGHNT and CDR2 is YYREEE (reference sequence). CDR3 sequence: CASSLASGSIDTQYF. The CDR3 DNA sequence: TGTGCCAGCAGCTTGGCCAGCGGGAGTATTGATACGCAGTATTTT.

The chain employs TRBV25-1 and TRBJ1-5, with D perhaps matching TRBD1 (5 bases). Germline values: CDR1 MGHDK, CDR2 SYGVNS. The germline V and J ends were trimmed by 5 bases and 0 bases, with 11 bases remaining between them. This CDR3 has 15 residues. CDR3 in amino acids: CASSPRGFSNQPQHF. CDR3 nucleotide sequence: TGTGCCAGCAGTCCCCGGGGGTTTAGCAATCAGCCCCAGCATTTT.

In DNA, the CDR3 is TGTGCCAGCTCACCACCTACAGTCAGGAACACTGAAGCTTTCTTT. Amino acids: CASSPPTVRNTEAFF. The chain recombines TRBV18 with TRBJ1-1; no clear D. This CDR3 has 15 residues. Trimming pared 0 bases from V and 1 base from J, leaving 9 bases between. CDR1 is KGHSH and CDR2 is LQKENI in the germline V gene. Filled out from reference TRBV18 and TRBJ1-1, the complete variable domain reads NAGVMQNPRHLVRRRGQEARLRCSPMKGHSHVYWYRQLPEEGLKFMVYLQKENIIDESGMPKERFSAEFPKEGPSILRIQQVVRGDSAAYFCASSPPTVRNTEAFFGQGTRLTVV.

The rearrangement joins TRBV5-4 to TRBJ2-5, with TRBD1 matching 8 bases. Germline V lookup: CDR1 SGHNT, CDR2 YYREEE (reference sequence). The CDR3 loop spans 14 amino acids. V lost 4 bases to trimming and J lost 5 bases; unmatched junction nucleotides: 7. The CDR3 nucleotides read TGTGCCAGCAGCAGCCCAGGGGGCCCGGAGACCCAGTACTTC. It is translated as CASSSPGGPETQYF.

The V gene is TRBV5-6, the J gene TRBJ2-3, with D maybe TRBD2 (6 bases). V lost 4 bases and J lost 1, with 10 bases in between. The CDR3 runs 14 residues. The V gene's germline CDR1 is SGHDT and CDR2 YYEEEE. The CDR3 is CASSTRGGTDTQYF. DNA for the CDR3: TGTGCCAGCAGCACGCGCGGGGGCACAGATACGCAGTATTTT. Based on the CDR3 plus reference TRBV5-6 and TRBJ2-3, the full variable domain is DAGVTQSPTHLIKTRGQQVTLRCSPKSGHDTVSWYQQALGQGPQFIFQYYEEEERQRGNFPDRFSGHQFPNYSSELNVNALLLGDSALYLCASSTRGGTDTQYFGPGTRLTVL.

The gene calls are TRBV10-1 and TRBJ1-1; the D is unclear. V was clipped by 9 bases and J by 0 bases, with 11 bases between them. The CDR3 covers 13 residues. Germline V lookup: CDR1 WNHNN, CDR2 SYGVQD (reference sequence). The CDR3 DNA reads TGCGCCAGTAGACGAGGGCTGAACACTGAAGCTTTCTTT. This translates into CASRRGLNTEAFF.

The V call is TRBV28, the J call TRBJ2-5, with a possible D match to TRBD1 (8 bases). Trimming removed 3 bases at V and 4 bases at J, with 18 bases between. The germline V gene encodes CDR1 MDHEN and CDR2 SYDVKM. The length of the CDR3 is 16 residues. The CDR3 DNA follows: TGTGCCAGCAGTTTGACAGCTTACAGGGGGGGAGAGACCCAGTACTTC. Amino acid sequence: CASSLTAYRGGETQYF.

The chain couples TRBV3-1 (or the pseudogene TRBV3-2) to TRBJ2-7; tentative D call: TRBD2 (5 bases). Deletions cut 7 bases from V and 1 base from J, with 8 bases between. This CDR3 is 12 amino acids long. The V gene's germline CDR1 is LGHDT and CDR2 YNNKEL (reference sequence). The CDR3 is CASTSGSYEQYF. The CDR3 DNA reads as TGTGCCAGCACCTCGGGATCCTACGAGCAGTACTTC.

This rearrangement joins TRBV2 to TRBJ1-1; a possible D gene is TRBD1 (6 bases). Germline V gene lookup returns CDR1 SNHLY and CDR2 FYNNEI. This CDR3 has 14 amino acids. Trimming removed 4 bases at V and 0 bases at J, with 9 bases between. The CDR3 spells CASSVQGMNTEAFF. The DNA of the CDR3 is TGTGCCAGCAGTGTTCAGGGGATGAACACTGAAGCTTTCTTT.

V usage is TRBV10-1 and J usage is TRBJ2-2; 13 bases match TRBD2. CDR1 and CDR2 from the germline V gene are WNHNN and SYGVQD (reference sequence). V gave up 2 bases and J gave up 6 bases; unmatched junction bases: 3. CDR3 length: 16 residues. This chain's CDR3 is CASSEVGLAGAGELFF. The DNA of the CDR3 is TGCGCCAGCAGTGAGGTTGGACTAGCGGGAGCCGGGGAGCTGTTTTTT.

The J gene is TRBJ2-1, the V gene TRBV5-8; possibly TRBD1 for D (6 bases). CDR1 and CDR2 from the germline V gene are SGHTS and YDEGEE. V lost 2 bases to trimming and J lost 8 bases, with 11 bases between them. The CDR3 covers 13 residues. For the CDR3, the DNA is TGTGCCAGCAGCTTTACAGGGTCCGATGAGCAGTTCTTC. Translated, it gives CASSFTGSDEQFF.

The chain couples TRBV3-1 (or the pseudogene TRBV3-2) to TRBJ2-1, with 12 bases fitting TRBD2. Germline assignment: CDR1 LGHDT and CDR2 YNNKEL (reference sequence). V lost 0 bases and J lost 5; bases outside the gene matches: 5. The CDR3 runs 17 residues. CDR3 region: CASSQDLRTSGDNEQFF. CDR3 DNA: TGTGCCAGCAGCCAAGATCTAAGGACTAGCGGGGACAATGAGCAGTTCTTC.

The rearrangement joins TRBV10-3 to TRBJ2-7; D perhaps matches TRBD1 (6 bases). Trimming stripped 0 bases from V and 3 bases from J, with 12 bases between. CDR1 is ENHRY, CDR2 SYGVKD, per germline. This CDR3 has 15 residues. In DNA form, the CDR3 reads TGTGCCATCAGTGAGTCGGGGGACACATACTACGAGCAGTACTTC. Amino acids: CAISESGDTYYEQYF.

V gene TRBV7-6 combines with J gene TRBJ1-1; a possible D gene is TRBD1 (5 bases). Germline assignment: CDR1 SGHVS and CDR2 FNYEAQ. The V gene lost 0 bases and the J gene lost 1 base, with 15 bases spanning the gap. This CDR3 comprises 17 residues. The CDR3 DNA reads as TGTGCCAGCAGCTTAGCGCAGGTCGAAAGGGGGAACACTGAAGCTTTCTTT. Its translation is CASSLAQVERGNTEAFF.